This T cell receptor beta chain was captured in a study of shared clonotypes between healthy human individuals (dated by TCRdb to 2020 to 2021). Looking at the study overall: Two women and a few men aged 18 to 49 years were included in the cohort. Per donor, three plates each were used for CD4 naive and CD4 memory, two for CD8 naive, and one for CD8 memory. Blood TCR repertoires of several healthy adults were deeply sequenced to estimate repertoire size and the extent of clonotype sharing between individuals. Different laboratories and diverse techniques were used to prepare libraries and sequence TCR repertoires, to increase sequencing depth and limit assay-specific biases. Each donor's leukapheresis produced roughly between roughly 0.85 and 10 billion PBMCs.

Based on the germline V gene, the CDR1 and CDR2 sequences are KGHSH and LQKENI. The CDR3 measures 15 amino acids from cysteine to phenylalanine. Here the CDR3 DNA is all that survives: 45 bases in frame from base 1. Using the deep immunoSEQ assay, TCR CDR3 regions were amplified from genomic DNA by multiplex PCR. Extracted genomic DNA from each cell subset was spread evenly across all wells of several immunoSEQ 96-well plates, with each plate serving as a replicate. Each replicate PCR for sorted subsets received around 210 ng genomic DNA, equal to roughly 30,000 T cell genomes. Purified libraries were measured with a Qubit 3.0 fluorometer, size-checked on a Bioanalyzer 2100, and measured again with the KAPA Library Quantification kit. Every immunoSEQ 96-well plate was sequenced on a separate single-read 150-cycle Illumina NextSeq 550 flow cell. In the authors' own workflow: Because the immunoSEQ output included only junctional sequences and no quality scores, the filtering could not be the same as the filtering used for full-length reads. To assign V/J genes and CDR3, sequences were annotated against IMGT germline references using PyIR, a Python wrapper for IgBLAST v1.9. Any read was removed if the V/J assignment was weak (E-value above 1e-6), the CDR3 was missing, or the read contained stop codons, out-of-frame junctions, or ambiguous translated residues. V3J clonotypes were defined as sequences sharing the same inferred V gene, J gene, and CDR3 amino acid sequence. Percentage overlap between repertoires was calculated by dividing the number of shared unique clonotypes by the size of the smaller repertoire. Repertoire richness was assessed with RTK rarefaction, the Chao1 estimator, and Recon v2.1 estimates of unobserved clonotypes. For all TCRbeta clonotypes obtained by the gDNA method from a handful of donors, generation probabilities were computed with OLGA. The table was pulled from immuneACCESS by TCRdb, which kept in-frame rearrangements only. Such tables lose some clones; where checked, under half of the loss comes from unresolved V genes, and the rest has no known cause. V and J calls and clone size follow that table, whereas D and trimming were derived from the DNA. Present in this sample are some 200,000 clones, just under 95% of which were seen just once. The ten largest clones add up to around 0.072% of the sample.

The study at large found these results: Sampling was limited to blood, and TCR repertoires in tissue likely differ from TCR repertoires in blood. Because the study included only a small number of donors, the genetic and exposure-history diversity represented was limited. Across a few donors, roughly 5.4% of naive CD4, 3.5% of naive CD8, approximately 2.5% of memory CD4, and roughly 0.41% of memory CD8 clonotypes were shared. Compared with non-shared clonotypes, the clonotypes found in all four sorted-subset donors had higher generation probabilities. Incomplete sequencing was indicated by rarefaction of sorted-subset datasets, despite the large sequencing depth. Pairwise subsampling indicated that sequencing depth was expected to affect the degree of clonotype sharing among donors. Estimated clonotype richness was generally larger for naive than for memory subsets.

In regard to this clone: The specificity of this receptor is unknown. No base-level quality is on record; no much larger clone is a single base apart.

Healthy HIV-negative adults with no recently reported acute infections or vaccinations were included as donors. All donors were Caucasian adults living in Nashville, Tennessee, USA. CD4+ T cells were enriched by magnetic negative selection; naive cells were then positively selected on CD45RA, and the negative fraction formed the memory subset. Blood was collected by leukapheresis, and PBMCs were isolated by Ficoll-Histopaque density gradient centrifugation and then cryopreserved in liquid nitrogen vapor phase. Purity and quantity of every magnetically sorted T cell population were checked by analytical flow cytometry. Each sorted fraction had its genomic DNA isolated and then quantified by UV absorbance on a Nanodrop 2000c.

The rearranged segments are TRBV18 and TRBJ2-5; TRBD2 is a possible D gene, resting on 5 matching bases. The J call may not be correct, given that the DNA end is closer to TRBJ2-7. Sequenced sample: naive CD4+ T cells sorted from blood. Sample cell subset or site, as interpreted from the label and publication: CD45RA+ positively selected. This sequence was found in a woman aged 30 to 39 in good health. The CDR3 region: CASSPAPTSSYEQYF. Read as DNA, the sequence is TGTGCCAGCTCCCCGGCGCCAACTAGCTCCTACGAGCAGTACTTC.